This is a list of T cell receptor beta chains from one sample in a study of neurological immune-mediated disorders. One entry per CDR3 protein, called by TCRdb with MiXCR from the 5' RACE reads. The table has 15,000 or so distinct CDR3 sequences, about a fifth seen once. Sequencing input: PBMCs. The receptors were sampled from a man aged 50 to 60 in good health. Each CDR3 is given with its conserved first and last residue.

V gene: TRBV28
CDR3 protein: CASSFGEQLLTDTQYF

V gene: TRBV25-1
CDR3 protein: CASSETESYNSPLHF

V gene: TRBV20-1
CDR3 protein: CSARDRGDGYNSPLHF

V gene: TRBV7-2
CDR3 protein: CASSLAELAKNIQYF

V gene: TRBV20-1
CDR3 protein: CSVQIGNDEQFF

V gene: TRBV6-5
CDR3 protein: CASSLDRGGRNEQFF

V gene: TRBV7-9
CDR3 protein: CASSPKATSGRGNEQFF

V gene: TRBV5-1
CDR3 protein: CASNLAGEYNEQFF

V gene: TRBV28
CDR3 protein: CASREKRTGETGELFF

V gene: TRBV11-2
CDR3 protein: CASSLGGTGELFF

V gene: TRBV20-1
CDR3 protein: CSARDLMGVNEQFF

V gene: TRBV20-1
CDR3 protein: CSARGLAVPVQYF

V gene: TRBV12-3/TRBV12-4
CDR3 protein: CASSFGHQSYEQYF

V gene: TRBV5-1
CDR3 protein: CASSLAAGVGADTQYF

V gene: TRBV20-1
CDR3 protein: CSARSSGQTYEQYF

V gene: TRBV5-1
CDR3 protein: CASSPTGFSSYNEQFF

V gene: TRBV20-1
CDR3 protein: CSARVGTSLSYEQYF

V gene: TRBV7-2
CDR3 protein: CASSSWEGEEFF

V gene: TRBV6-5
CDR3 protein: CASSYSGGRASDTQYF

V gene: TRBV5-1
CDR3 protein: CASSLDGRGELFF

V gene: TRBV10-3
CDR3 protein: CATGGLAESGGNEQFF

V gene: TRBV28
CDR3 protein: CASTSRWAGGELFF

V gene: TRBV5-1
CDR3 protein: CASSPTSGREGEQFF

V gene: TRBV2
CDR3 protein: CASSSQGGYGRELFF

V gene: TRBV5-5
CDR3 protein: CASSLVGSSYNEQFF

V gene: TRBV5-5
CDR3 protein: CASSAGTDYGYTF

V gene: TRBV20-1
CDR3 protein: CSAPLGLAGGNEQFF

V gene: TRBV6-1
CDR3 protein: CASPPSGRFSYEQYF

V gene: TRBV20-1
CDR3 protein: CSAAEGAGQPQHF

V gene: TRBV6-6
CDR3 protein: CASSYRGSGNEQFF

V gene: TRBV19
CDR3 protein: CASSIDGTSGSPGELFF

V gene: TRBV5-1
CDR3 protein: CASSSLSGSSYNEQFF

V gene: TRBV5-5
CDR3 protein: CASSPGQAKETQYF

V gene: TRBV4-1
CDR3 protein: CASSLTGGFSNQPQHF

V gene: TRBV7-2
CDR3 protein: CASSLGAGPYNEQFF

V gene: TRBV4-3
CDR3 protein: CASSHFRGPSYNEQFF

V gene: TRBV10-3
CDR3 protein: CAMRGLAYNEQFF

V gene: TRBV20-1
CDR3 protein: CSARVLAKNIQYF

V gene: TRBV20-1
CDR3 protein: CSARGNRGGEKLFF

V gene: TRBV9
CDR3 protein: CASSVRERDRDYGYTF

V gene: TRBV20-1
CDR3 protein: CSATGQGVNYGYTF

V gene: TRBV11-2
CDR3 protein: CASSSNRPPGLAGGETQYF

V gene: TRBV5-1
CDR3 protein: CASSLGQGESGELFF

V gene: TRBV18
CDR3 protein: CASSSRDEQFF